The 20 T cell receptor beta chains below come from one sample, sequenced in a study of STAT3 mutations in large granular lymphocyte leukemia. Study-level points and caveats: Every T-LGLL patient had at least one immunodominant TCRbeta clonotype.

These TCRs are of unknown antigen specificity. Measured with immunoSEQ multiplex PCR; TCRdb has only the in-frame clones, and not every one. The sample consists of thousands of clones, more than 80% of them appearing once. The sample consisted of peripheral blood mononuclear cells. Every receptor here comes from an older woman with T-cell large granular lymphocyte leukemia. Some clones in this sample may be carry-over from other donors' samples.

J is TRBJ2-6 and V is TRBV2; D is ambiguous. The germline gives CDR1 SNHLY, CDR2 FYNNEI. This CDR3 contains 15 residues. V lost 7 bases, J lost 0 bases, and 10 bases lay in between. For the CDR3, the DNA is TGTGCCAGCACCGAGAACACCTCTGGGGCCAACGTCCTGACTTTC. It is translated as CASTENTSGANVLTF.

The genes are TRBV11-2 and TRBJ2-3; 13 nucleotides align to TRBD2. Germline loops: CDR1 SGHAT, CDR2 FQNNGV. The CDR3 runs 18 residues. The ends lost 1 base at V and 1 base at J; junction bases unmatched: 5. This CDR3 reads CASSLGRLAGGRTDTQYF. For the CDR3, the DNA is TGTGCCAGCAGCTTAGGGAGACTAGCGGGGGGCCGCACAGATACGCAGTATTTT.

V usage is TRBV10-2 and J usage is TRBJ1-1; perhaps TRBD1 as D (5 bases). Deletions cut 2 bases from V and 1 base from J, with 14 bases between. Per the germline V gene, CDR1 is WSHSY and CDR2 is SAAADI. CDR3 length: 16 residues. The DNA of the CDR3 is TGCGCCAGCAGTGAGGCTTTCGGACATGCGAACACTGAAGCTTTCTTT. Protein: CASSEAFGHANTEAFF.

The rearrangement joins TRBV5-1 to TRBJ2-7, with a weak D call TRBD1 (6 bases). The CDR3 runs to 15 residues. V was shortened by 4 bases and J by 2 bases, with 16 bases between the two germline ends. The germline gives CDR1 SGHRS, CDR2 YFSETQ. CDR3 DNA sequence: TGCGCCAGCAGCGCCTCCGGGACATTCGCCTACGAGCAGTACTTC. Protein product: CASSASGTFAYEQYF.

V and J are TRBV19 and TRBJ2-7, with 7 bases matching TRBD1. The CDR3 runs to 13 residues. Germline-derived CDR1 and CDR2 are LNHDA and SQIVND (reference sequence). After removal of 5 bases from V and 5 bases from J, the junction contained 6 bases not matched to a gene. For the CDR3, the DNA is TGTGCCAGTAGTCGACAGGGTTACAACGAGCAGTACTTC. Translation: CASSRQGYNEQYF. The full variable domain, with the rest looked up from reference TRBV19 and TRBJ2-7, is DGGITQSPKYLFRKEGQNVTLSCEQNLNHDAMYWYRQDPGQGLRLIYYSQIVNDFQKGDIAEGYSVSREKKESFPLTVTSAQKNPTAFYLCASSRQGYNEQYFGPGTRLTVT.

The CDR3 DNA is TGTGCCAGCAGATCGACGACAGGGGGCAGGGCTGAAGCTTTCTTT. This sequence encodes CASRSTTGGRAEAFF. The chain carries TRBV7-2 and TRBJ1-1; TRBD1 matches at 10 bases. This CDR3 contains 15 residues. J lost 6 bases, V lost 6 bases, and 10 bases had no gene match. Germline V CDR1 and CDR2: SGHTA, FQGNSA.

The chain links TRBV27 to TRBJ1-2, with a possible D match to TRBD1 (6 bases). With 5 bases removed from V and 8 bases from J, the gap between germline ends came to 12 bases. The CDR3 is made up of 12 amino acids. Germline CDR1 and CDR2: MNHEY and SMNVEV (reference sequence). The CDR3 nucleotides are TGTGCCAGCAGTCCAACAGGGAGCGGCTACACCTTC. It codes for CASSPTGSGYTF.

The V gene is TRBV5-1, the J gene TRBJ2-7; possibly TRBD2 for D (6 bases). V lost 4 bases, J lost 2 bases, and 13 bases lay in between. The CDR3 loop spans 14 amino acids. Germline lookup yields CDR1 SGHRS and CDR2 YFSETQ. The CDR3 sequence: CASSLGGTAYEQYF. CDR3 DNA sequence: TGCGCCAGCAGCCTCGGAGGGACGGCCTACGAGCAGTACTTC.

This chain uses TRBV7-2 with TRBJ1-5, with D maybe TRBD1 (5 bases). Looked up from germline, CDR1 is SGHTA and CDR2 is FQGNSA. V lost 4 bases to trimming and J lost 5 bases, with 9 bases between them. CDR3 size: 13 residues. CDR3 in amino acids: CASSSWGDQPQHF. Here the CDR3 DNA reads TGTGCCAGCAGCTCCTGGGGCGATCAGCCCCAGCATTTT.

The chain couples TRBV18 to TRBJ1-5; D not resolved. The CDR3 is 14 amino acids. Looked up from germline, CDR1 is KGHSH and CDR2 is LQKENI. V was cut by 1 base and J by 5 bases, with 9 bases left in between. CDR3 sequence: CASSPRTRDQPQHF. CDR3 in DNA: TGTGCCAGCTCACCACGTACAAGGGATCAGCCCCAGCATTTT.

The CDR3 region is CASSVTGFYEQYF. CDR3 in DNA: TGCGCCAGCAGCGTGACAGGTTTCTACGAGCAGTACTTC. The rearrangement uses TRBV5-1 and TRBJ2-7; tentatively, D is TRBD1 (6 bases). Germline V gene lookup returns CDR1 SGHRS and CDR2 YFSETQ. The CDR3 is 13 residues long. Trimming stripped 4 bases from V and 3 bases from J, with 11 bases between.

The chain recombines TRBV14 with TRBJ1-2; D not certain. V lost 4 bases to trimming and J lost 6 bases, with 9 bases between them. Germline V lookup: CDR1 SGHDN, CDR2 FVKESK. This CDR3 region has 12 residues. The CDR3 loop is CASSPRTDGYTF. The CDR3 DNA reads TGTGCCAGCAGCCCGCGGACGGATGGCTACACCTTC.

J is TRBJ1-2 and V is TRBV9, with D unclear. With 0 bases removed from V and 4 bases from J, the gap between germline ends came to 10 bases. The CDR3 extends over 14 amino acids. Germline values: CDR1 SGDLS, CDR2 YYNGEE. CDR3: CASSVDGRSYGYTF. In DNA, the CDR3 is TGTGCCAGCAGCGTAGATGGCAGAAGCTATGGCTACACCTTC. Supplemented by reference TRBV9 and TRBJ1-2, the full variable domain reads DSGVTQTPKHLITATGQRVTLRCSPRSGDLSVYWYQQSLDQGLQFLIQYYNGEERAKGNILERFSAQQFPDLHSELNLSSLELGDSALYFCASSVDGRSYGYTFGSGTRLTVV.

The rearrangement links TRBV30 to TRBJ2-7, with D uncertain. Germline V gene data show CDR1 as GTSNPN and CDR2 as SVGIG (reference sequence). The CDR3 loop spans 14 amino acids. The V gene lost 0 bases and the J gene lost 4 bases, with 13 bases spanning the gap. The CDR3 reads CAWSVTSFWYEQYF. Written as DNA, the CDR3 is TGTGCCTGGAGTGTTACGAGTTTTTGGTACGAGCAGTACTTC.

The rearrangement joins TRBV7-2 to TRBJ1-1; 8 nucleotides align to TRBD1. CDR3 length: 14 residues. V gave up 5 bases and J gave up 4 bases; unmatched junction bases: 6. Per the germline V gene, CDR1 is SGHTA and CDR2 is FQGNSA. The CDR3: CASSVDTGGTEAFF. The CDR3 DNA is TGTGCCAGCAGCGTAGATACAGGGGGCACTGAAGCTTTCTTT.

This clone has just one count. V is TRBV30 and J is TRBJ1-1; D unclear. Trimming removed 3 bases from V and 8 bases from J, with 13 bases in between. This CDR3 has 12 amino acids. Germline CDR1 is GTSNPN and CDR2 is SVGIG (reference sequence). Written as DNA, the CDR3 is TGTGCCTGGAGCCCTCGAGCAGAGGAAGCTTTCTTT. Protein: CAWSPRAEEAFF.

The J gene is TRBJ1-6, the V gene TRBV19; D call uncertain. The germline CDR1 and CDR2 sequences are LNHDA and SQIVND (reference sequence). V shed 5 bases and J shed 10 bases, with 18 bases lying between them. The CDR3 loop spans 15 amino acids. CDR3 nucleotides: TGTGCCAGTAGTTTCCTATCCGGGCGGCTGTCACCCCTCCACTTT. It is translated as CASSFLSGRLSPLHF.

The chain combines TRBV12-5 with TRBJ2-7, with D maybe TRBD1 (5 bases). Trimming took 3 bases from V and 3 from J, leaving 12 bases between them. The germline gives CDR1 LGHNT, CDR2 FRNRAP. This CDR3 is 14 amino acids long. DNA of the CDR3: TGTGCTAGTGGTTTCTGTCCAGGGTTCTACGAGCAGTACTTC. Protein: CASGFCPGFYEQYF.

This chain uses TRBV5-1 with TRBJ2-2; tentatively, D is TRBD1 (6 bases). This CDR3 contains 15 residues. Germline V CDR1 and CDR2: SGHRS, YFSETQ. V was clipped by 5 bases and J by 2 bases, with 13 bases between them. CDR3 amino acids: CASRAGTINTGELFF. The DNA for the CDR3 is TGCGCCAGCAGAGCCGGGACAATAAACACCGGGGAGCTGTTTTTT.

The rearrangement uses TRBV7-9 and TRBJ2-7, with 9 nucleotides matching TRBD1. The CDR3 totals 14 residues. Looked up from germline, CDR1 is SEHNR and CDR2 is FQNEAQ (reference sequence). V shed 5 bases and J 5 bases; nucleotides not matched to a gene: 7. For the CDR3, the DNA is TGTGCCAGCAGCCCGACAGGGGGAGTCCACGAGCAGTACTTC. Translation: CASSPTGGVHEQYF.